The source of this T cell receptor (beta chain) is a study of blood T cells in healthy people across ages. The study, taken as a whole, reports: Estimates of total diversity, which came from one million sequenced T cells, were considered to be underestimates.

This clonotype was seen ten or more times. What it binds is not known. Together with a sample-barcoded 5' primer, a J-beta primer mix was included in a second PCR lasting about 7 to 11 cycles. At least 2.5 million CDR3-containing paired-end reads were obtained per sample. TCRdb ran MiXCR on the 5' RACE reads and lists one entry per CDR3 protein. The table shows hundreds of thousands of distinct CDR3 sequences, with around 24% occurring only once. These sequences were also reported in another study, on T cells of mothers and their children. That paper notes: Each 15 ul cDNA reaction used roughly 1.4 ug RNA; all RNA was used.

The sequence was obtained from a boy aged 5-17 years in good health. The sample was blood.

CDR3 coding DNA: TGTGCCAGCAGCCGGGACAAAGGAGGAACTGAAGCTTTCTTT. Protein sequence: CASSRDKGGTEAFF. This chain joins TRBV7-9 and TRBJ1-1; possibly TRBD1 for D (6 bases). Trimming took off 5 bases at V and 5 bases at J, with 15 bases between the two ends. There are 14 residues in the CDR3. The germline V gene has CDR1 SEHNR and CDR2 FQNEAQ (reference sequence).